The present T cell receptor beta chain was sequenced within a study of T cell changes during pregnancy in multiple sclerosis. Libraries were prepared by immunoSEQ multiplex PCR; TCRdb keeps only in-frame clonotypes and omits some of them. This sample has about 40,000 clones, with around nine tenths found just once. The CDR3 length is 15 residues. The germline V and J ends were trimmed by 2 bases and 5 bases, with 15 bases remaining between them. Germline loops: CDR1 MDHEN, CDR2 SYDVKM. This TCR was recovered from a female donor with multiple sclerosis, enrolled in a pregnancy study. The gene calls are TRBV28 and TRBJ2-5; TRBD1 is a possible D gene (8 bases). Material: CD4+ T cells from peripheral blood mononuclear cells, obtained before pregnancy. CDR3 DNA sequence: TGTGCCAGCAGTTTAGGAACAGGGGGGGTGGAGACCCAGTACTTC. It specifies CASSLGTGGVETQYF.